Below, 26 T cell receptor beta chains from the same sample are listed, as sequenced in a study of T cell changes during pregnancy in multiple sclerosis. The data were produced by immunoSEQ multiplex PCR, yet TCRdb's version contains in-frame clones alone and is incomplete. Here the sample spans about 38,000 clones, around 90% being singletons. The sample was CD8+ T cells from peripheral blood mononuclear cells, taken after pregnancy. Receptors were obtained from a female donor with multiple sclerosis, enrolled in a pregnancy study.

The rearrangement uses TRBV6-1 and TRBJ2-5; TRBD2 aligns across 10 bases. Trimming at V came to 0 bases and at J to 3 bases, leaving 4 bases not matched to a gene. The CDR3 contains 16 residues. Germline CDR1 and CDR2: MNHNS and SASEGT. The CDR3 sequence is CASSEAWTSGEETQYF. DNA of the CDR3: TGTGCCAGCAGTGAAGCGTGGACTAGCGGAGAAGAGACCCAGTACTTC.

The rearrangement links TRBV9 to TRBJ1-2; D gene unclear. This CDR3 comprises 16 residues. CDR1 and CDR2 from the germline V gene are SGDLS and YYNGEE. Trimming left V 4 bases short and J 0 bases short, with 16 bases between. CDR3 in DNA: TGTGCCAGCAGCCCGTCTGAGTGGGGAGCTAACTATGGCTACACCTTC. Protein: CASSPSEWGANYGYTF.

This clone has only one observation. CDR3 loop: CASSPRTGGMETQYF. CDR3 in DNA: TGTGCCAGCTCACCACGGACAGGTGGTATGGAGACCCAGTACTTC. The chain joins TRBV18 to TRBJ2-5; 7 bases fit TRBD1. The CDR3 length is 15 residues. With V trimmed by 1 base and J by 5 bases, 7 bases remained unmatched. Germline V lookup: CDR1 KGHSH, CDR2 LQKENI.

The chain employs TRBV27 and TRBJ2-1, with a weak D call TRBD1 (5 bases). CDR1 is MNHEY and CDR2 is SMNVEV in the germline V gene (reference sequence). V lost 7 bases to trimming and J lost 9 bases, with 19 bases between them. The CDR3 runs to 14 residues. This CDR3 is CASKTVLGAAEQFF. CDR3 bases: TGTGCCAGCAAAACCGTTTTAGGGGCGGCTGAGCAGTTCTTC.

V is TRBV2 and J is TRBJ1-2, with unresolved D. This CDR3 is built from 12 residues. CDR1 is SNHLY, CDR2 FYNNEI, per germline. Deletions cut 8 bases from V and 8 bases from J, with 15 bases between. This chain's CDR3 is CASRTNGRGYTF. For the CDR3, the DNA is TGTGCCAGCCGGACTAACGGAAGAGGCTACACCTTC.

V and J are TRBV7-8 and TRBJ2-1; 8 bases align to TRBD1. The V gene end was trimmed by 6 bases and the J gene end by 4 bases; junction bases not matched to a gene: 8. This CDR3 is 15 amino acids long. From germline, CDR1 is SGHVS and CDR2 FQNEAQ. CDR3 sequence reads: CASSPGQGPYNEQFF. As DNA, the CDR3 is TGTGCCAGCAGTCCAGGACAGGGCCCATACAATGAGCAGTTCTTC.

The J gene is TRBJ2-1, the V gene TRBV10-3, with 8 bases fitting TRBD2. This CDR3 region has 15 residues. V was pared by 3 bases and J by 5 bases, with 6 bases of the junction left unmatched. CDR1 is ENHRY and CDR2 is SYGVKD in the germline V gene. CDR3 sequence: CAISEVGGRNNEQFF. The CDR3 nucleotides are TGTGCCATCAGTGAAGTGGGCGGGAGGAACAATGAGCAGTTCTTC.

The genes are TRBV27 and TRBJ2-1; weak D call: TRBD2 (5 bases). Germline assignment: CDR1 MNHEY and CDR2 SMNVEV (reference sequence). V lost 2 bases and J lost 7, with 6 bases in between. This CDR3 has 12 residues. CDR3 sequence reads: CASSLRGNEQFF. CDR3 DNA sequence: TGTGCCAGCAGTTTAAGAGGGAATGAGCAGTTCTTC.

The chain links TRBV5-5 to TRBJ2-5; 8 nucleotides align to TRBD2. The germline V gene has CDR1 SGHKS and CDR2 YYEKEE (reference sequence). The CDR3 runs to 16 residues. With V trimmed by 3 bases and J by 4 bases, 11 bases remained unmatched. The CDR3: CASSYFRSGNLETQYF. In DNA, the CDR3 is TGTGCCAGCAGCTATTTTCGTAGCGGGAATTTAGAGACCCAGTACTTC.

This chain connects TRBV5-1 to TRBJ2-5; a weak D match, TRBD1 (6 bases). The CDR3 has 16 residues. The germline gives CDR1 SGHRS, CDR2 YFSETQ. The V and J ends lost 4 bases and 0 bases respectively, with 16 bases between them. CDR3 nucleotide sequence: TGCGCCAGCAGCCCTTACCCCGGGACACACCAAGAGACCCAGTACTTC. Translating it yields CASSPYPGTHQETQYF.

The chain has TRBV28 and TRBJ2-7, with 12 bases aligning to TRBD2. Germline V gives CDR1 MDHEN, CDR2 SYDVKM. The CDR3 runs to 17 residues. V gave up 6 bases and J gave up 3 bases; unmatched junction bases: 12. The CDR3, as DNA: TGTGCCAGCAGGGGGGGACTAGCGGGTACTGGGGTCTACGAGCAGTACTTC. It specifies CASRGGLAGTGVYEQYF.

In nucleotides, the CDR3 is TGTGCCAGCAGCTTAGCAGGGGGTCTAGAATCTTTTTTCTACGAGCAGTACTTC. Protein sequence: CASSLAGGLESFFYEQYF. The chain joins TRBV11-2 to TRBJ2-7, with 7 bases lining up with TRBD1. The CDR3 covers 18 residues. CDR1 SGHAT and CDR2 FQNNGV come from the germline V gene. Unmatched junction bases numbered 15, after V lost 1 base and J lost 3 bases.

This chain connects TRBV7-2 to TRBJ1-1; D is undetermined. Germline CDR1 is SGHTA and CDR2 is FQGNSA. There are 13 residues in the CDR3. Trimming pared 2 bases from V and 5 bases from J, leaving 9 bases between. The CDR3 DNA reads as TGTGCCAGCAGCTTATGGTACGGGACTGAAGCTTTCTTT. Encoded protein: CASSLWYGTEAFF.

The V gene is TRBV9, the J gene TRBJ2-1; 8 positions agree with TRBD2. The CDR3 is 11 amino acids. Germline-derived CDR1 and CDR2 are SGDLS and YYNGEE. The ends lost 7 bases at V and 9 bases at J; junction bases unmatched: 3. CDR3 region: CASVRGGEQFF. DNA of the CDR3: TGTGCCAGCGTCCGGGGGGGTGAGCAGTTCTTC.

The chain carries TRBV19 and TRBJ1-1; D remains ambiguous. Germline V gene sequence: CDR1 LNHDA, CDR2 SQIVND (reference sequence). The CDR3 has 13 residues. V was shortened by 5 bases and J by 1 base, with 8 bases between the two germline ends. The CDR3 nucleotides read TGTGCCAGTAGTGCAACAAAGAACACTGAAGCTTTCTTT. Protein sequence: CASSATKNTEAFF.

V gene TRBV7-2 combines with J gene TRBJ1-5, with a possible D match to TRBD1 (5 bases). V lost 8 bases and J lost 1, with 12 bases in between. The CDR3 length is 14 residues. Per germline, CDR1 SGHTA and CDR2 FQGNSA. The DNA for the CDR3 is TGTGCCAGCTGGGAGGGGACGAGCAATCAGCCCCAGCATTTT. It specifies CASWEGTSNQPQHF.

CDR3 region: CASSPEGDPRRFTGELFF. The CDR3, as DNA: TGTGCCAGTAGTCCCGAGGGGGACCCCCGTAGATTCACCGGGGAGCTGTTTTTT. The rearrangement joins TRBV19 to TRBJ2-2, with D perhaps TRBD1 (6 bases). V dropped 5 bases and J dropped 4 bases, with 23 bases sitting between them. Per the germline V gene, CDR1 is LNHDA and CDR2 is SQIVND (reference sequence). This CDR3 spans 18 amino acids.

This chain uses TRBV27 with TRBJ1-1; no firm D call. The CDR3 covers 13 residues. Germline-derived CDR1 and CDR2 are MNHEY and SMNVEV (reference sequence). V lost 6 bases to trimming and J lost 0 bases, with 8 bases between them. The CDR3 loop reads CASSSAMNTEAFF. CDR3 sequence (DNA): TGTGCCAGCAGCTCAGCGATGAACACTGAAGCTTTCTTT.

The rearrangement joins TRBV10-3 to TRBJ1-1, with 8 nucleotides matching TRBD1. With V trimmed by 3 bases and J by 0 bases, 3 bases remained unmatched. Germline CDR1 and CDR2: ENHRY and SYGVKD. The CDR3 covers 15 residues. DNA for the CDR3: TGTGCCATCAGTGACCAGACAGGGGTGAACACTGAAGCTTTCTTT. This translates into CAISDQTGVNTEAFF.

CDR3 protein: CASRIANTEAFF. The CDR3 nucleotides are TGTGCCAGCAGAATAGCTAACACTGAAGCTTTCTTT. This chain connects TRBV2 to TRBJ1-1; D is unresolved. The CDR3 runs to 12 residues. Germline loops: CDR1 SNHLY, CDR2 FYNNEI. The V end was cut by 6 bases, the J end by 2 bases, with 7 bases between.

This clone was observed a single time. The rearrangement uses TRBV15 and TRBJ1-1; D gene unclear. V lost 0 bases and J lost 7, with 12 bases in between. CDR1 and CDR2 from the germline V gene are LNHNV and YYDKDF (reference sequence). There are 14 residues in the CDR3. The CDR3 loop is CATSRDRGVNEAFF. CDR3 in DNA: TGTGCCACCAGCAGAGATCGGGGTGTTAATGAAGCTTTCTTT.

The chain links TRBV9 to TRBJ2-6, with D perhaps TRBD2 (6 bases). The CDR3 contains 17 residues. V shed 3 bases and J shed 1 base, with 14 bases lying between them. CDR1 is SGDLS, CDR2 YYNGEE, per germline. CDR3 nucleotides: TGTGCCAGCAGCGGGGCGTCGGGGGATTCTGGGGCCAACGTCCTGACTTTC. Its translation: CASSGASGDSGANVLTF.

This clone showed up just once. The genes are TRBV7-3 and TRBJ1-1; D is uncertain. Germline CDR1 reads SGHTA; CDR2 reads FQGTGA. The CDR3 is 15 residues long. The germline V and J ends were trimmed by 0 bases and 2 bases, with 10 bases remaining between them. The CDR3 spells CASSLTGGPNTEAFF. The CDR3 DNA is TGTGCCAGCAGCTTAACGGGAGGACCAAACACTGAAGCTTTCTTT.

The chain is built from TRBV27 and TRBJ2-7; perhaps TRBD2 as D (5 bases). The germline V gene encodes CDR1 MNHEY and CDR2 SMNVEV (reference sequence). The CDR3 is made up of 12 amino acids. V gave up 3 bases and J gave up 6 bases, with 9 bases separating them. For the CDR3, the DNA is TGTGCCAGCAGTTTGGTCCGGGGCGAGCAGTACTTC. This sequence encodes CASSLVRGEQYF.

The rearrangement uses TRBV13 and TRBJ2-7, with 15 bases identical to TRBD2. This CDR3 spans 17 amino acids. V lost 6 bases, J lost 3 bases, and 9 bases stayed unmatched. From germline, CDR1 is PRHDT and CDR2 FYEKMQ (reference sequence). The CDR3 DNA reads TGTGCCAGCAGTCTCTCGGGGGGACTAGCGGGGGGCTACGAGCAGTACTTC. It specifies CASSLSGGLAGGYEQYF.

This chain joins TRBV4-1 and TRBJ1-4, with D unclear. The CDR3 runs to 15 residues. The germline gives CDR1 MGHRA, CDR2 YSYEKL. Trimming cost V 3 bases and J 8 bases, with 16 bases left between them. The CDR3 DNA reads as TGCGCCAGCAGCCACGGACCGGGAGACTTGGAAAAACTGTTTTTT. This sequence encodes CASSHGPGDLEKLFF.